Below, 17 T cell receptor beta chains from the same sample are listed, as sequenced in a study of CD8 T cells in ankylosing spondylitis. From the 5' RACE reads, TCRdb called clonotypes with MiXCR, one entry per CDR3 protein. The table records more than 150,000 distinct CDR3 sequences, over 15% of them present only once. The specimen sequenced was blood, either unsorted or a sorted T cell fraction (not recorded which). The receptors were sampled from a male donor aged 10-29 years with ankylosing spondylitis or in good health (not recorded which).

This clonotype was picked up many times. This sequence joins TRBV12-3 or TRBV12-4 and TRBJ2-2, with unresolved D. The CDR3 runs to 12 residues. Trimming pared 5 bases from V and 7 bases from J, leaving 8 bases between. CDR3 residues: CASSQGSGELFF. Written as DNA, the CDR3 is TGTGCCAGCAGTCAAGGTAGCGGGGAGCTGTTTTTT.

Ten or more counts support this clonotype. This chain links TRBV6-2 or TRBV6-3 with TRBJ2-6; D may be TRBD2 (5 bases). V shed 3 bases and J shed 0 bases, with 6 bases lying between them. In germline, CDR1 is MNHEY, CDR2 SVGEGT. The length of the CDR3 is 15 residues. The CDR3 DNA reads TGTGCCAGCAGTTATGCGGGCTCTGGGGCCAACGTCCTGACTTTC. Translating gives CASSYAGSGANVLTF.

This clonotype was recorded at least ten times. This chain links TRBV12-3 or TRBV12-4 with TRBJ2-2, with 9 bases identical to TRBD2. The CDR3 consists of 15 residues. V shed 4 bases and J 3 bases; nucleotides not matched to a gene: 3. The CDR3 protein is CASSWQRGDTGELFF. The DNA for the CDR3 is TGTGCCAGCAGTTGGCAGCGGGGGGACACCGGGGAGCTGTTTTTT.

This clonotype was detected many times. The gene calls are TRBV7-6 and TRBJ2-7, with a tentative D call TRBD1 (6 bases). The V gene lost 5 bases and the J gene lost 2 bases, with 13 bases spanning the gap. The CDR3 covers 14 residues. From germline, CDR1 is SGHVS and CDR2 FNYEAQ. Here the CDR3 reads CASSAQGNPYEQYF. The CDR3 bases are TGTGCCAGCAGCGCCCAGGGGAACCCCTACGAGCAGTACTTC.

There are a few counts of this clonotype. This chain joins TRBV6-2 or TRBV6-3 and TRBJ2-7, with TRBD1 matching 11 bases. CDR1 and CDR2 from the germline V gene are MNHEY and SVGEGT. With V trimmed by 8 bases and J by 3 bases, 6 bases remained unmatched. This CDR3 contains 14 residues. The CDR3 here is CASERTGGNYEQYF. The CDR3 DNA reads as TGTGCCAGCGAGAGGACAGGGGGCAACTACGAGCAGTACTTC.

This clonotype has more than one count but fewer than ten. This CDR3 reads CASSSGPPSGANVLTF. DNA for the CDR3: TGCGCCAGCAGCTCGGGGCCCCCCTCTGGGGCCAACGTCCTGACTTTC. The chain employs TRBV5-1 and TRBJ2-6, with D perhaps TRBD1 or TRBD2 (5 bases each). Trimming removed 3 bases at V and 0 bases at J, with 10 bases between. The CDR3 has 16 residues. Looked up from germline, CDR1 is SGHRS and CDR2 is YFSETQ.

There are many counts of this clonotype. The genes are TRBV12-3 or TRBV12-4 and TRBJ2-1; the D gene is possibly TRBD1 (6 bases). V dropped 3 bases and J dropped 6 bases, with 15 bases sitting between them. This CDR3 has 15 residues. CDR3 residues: CASSFRDTFVNEQFF. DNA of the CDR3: TGTGCCAGCAGTTTCCGGGACACCTTTGTCAATGAGCAGTTCTTC.

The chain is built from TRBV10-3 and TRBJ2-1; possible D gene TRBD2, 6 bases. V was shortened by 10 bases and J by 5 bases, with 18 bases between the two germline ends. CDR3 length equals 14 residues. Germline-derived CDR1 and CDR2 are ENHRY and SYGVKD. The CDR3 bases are TGTGCCACGTCTCCTGCCGGGAGTAACAATGAGCAGTTCTTC. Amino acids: CATSPAGSNNEQFF.

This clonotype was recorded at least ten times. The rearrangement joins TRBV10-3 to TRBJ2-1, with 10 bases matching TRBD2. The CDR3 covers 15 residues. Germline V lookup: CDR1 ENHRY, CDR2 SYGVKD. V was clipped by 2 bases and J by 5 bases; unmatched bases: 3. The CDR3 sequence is CAISEIAGGNNEQFF. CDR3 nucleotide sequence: TGTGCCATCAGTGAGATAGCGGGAGGAAACAATGAGCAGTTCTTC.

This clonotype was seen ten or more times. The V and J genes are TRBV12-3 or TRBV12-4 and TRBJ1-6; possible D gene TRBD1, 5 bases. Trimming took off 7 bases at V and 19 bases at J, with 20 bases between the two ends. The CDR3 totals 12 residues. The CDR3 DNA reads TGTGCCAGCAAGGCAGGACAAGGCCGCTGGCACTTT. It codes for CASKAGQGRWHF.

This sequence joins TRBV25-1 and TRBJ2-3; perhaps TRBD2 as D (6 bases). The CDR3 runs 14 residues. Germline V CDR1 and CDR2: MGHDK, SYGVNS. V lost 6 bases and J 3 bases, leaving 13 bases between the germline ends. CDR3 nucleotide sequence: TGTGCCAGCAGGAAGGGGACTGGTACAGATACGCAGTATTTT. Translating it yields CASRKGTGTDTQYF.

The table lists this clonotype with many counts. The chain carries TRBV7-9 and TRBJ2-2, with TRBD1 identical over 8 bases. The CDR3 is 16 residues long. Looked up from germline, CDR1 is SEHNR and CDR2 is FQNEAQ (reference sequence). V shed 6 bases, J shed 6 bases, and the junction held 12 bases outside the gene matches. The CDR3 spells CASRSSGGGSPGELFF. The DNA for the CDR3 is TGTGCCAGCAGGTCTTCAGGGGGCGGTAGCCCCGGGGAGCTGTTTTTT. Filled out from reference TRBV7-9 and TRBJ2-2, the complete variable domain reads DTGVSQNPRHKITKRGQNVTFRCDPISEHNRLYWYRQTLGQGPEFLTYFQNEAQLEKSRLLSDRFSAERPKGSFSTLEIQRTEQGDSAMYLCASRSSGGGSPGELFFGEGSRLTVL.

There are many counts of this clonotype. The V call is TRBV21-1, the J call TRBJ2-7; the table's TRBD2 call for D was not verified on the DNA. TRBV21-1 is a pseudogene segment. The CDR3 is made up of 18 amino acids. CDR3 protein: CASDPRPFRTSVFYEQYV. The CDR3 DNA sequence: TGTGCCAGCGACCCCAGACCGTTTAGGACTTCGGTCTTTTACGAGCAGTACGTC.

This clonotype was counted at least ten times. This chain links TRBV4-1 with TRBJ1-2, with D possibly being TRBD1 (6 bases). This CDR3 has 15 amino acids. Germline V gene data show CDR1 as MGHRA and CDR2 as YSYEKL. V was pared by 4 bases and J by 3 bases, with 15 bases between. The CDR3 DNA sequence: TGCGCCAGCAGCCGCCCACAGGGTTCGGACTATGGCTACACCTTC. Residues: CASSRPQGSDYGYTF.

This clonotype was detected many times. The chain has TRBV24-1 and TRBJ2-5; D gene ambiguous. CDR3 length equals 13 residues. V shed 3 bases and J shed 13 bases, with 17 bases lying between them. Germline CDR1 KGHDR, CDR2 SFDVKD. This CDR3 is CATSDEYYGGRYF. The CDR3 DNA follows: TGTGCCACCAGTGATGAATATTACGGCGGCCGGTACTTC.

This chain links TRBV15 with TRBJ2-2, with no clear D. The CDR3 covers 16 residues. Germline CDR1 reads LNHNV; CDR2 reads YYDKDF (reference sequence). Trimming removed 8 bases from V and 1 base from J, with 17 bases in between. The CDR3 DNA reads TGTGCCACCTCCCCCGAAGGGTTGAGGAACACCGGGGAGCTGTTTTTT. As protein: CATSPEGLRNTGELFF.

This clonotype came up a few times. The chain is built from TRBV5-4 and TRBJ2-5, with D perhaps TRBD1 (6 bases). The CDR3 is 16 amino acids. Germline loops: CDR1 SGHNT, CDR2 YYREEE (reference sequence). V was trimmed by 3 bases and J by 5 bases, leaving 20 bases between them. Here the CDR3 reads CASSSKLTGLRETQYF. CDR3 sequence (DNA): TGTGCCAGCAGCTCCAAGCTAACAGGGTTAAGGGAGACCCAGTACTTC.